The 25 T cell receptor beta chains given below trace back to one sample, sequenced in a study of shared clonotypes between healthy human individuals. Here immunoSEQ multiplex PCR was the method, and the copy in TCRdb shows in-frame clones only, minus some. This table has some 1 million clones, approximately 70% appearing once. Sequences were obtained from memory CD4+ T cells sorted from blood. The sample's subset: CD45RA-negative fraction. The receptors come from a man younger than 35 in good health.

The chain's CDR3 is CASSQGGRTLETQYF. CDR3 nucleotides: TGTGCCAGCAGCCAGGGCGGGCGGACCCTTGAGACCCAGTACTTC. The genes are TRBV4-2 and TRBJ2-5; TRBD2 might be the D (5 bases). V lost 3 bases and J lost 5, with 16 bases in between. In germline, CDR1 is LGHNA, CDR2 YNFKEQ. The CDR3 extends over 15 amino acids.

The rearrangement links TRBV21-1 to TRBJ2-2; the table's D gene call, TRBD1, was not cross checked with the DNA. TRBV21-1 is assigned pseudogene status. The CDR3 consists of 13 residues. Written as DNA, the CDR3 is TGTGCCAGCAGCAAAGCGGCTCAGGGGGAGCTGTTTTTT. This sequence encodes CASSKAAQGELFF.

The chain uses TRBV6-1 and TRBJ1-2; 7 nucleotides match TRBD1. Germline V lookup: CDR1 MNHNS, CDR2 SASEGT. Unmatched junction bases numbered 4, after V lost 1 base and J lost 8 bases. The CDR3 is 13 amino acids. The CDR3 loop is CASSEGRGTGYTF. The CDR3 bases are TGTGCCAGCAGTGAAGGCAGGGGGACGGGCTACACCTTC.

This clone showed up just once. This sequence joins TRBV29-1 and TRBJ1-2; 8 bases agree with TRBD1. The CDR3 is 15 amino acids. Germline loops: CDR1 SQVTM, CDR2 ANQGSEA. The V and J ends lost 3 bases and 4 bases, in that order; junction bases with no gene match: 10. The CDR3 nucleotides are TGCAGCGTTGATTTCCAAGACAGGGGCTCCTATGGCTACACCTTC. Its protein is CSVDFQDRGSYGYTF.

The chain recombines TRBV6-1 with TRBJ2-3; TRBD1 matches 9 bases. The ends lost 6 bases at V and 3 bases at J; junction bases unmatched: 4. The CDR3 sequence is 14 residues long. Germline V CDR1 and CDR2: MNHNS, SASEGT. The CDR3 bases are TGTGCCAGCAGCCGAGGACAGGGGACAGATACGCAGTATTTT. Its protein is CASSRGQGTDTQYF.

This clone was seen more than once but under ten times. CDR3 residues: CASSWTSGSVQETQYF. The DNA of the CDR3 is TGTGCCAGCAGCTGGACTAGCGGGTCCGTCCAAGAGACCCAGTACTTC. V usage is TRBV5-4 and J usage is TRBJ2-5; 11 positions agree with TRBD2. Germline assignment: CDR1 SGHNT and CDR2 YYREEE (reference sequence). CDR3 length: 16 residues. V was clipped by 3 bases and J by 1 base; unmatched bases: 5.

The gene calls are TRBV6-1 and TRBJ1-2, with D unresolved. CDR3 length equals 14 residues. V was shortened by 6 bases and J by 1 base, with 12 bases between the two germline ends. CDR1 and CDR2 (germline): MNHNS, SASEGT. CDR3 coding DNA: TGTGCCAGCAGATTTAGTGGGGATAACTATGGCTACACCTTC. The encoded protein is CASRFSGDNYGYTF.

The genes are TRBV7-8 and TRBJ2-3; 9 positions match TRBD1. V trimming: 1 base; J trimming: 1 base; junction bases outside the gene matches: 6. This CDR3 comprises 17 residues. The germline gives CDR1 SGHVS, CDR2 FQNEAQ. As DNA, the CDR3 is TGTGCCAGCAGCTTAGTCCTCCGACAGGGGGGCACAGATACGCAGTATTTT. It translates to CASSLVLRQGGTDTQYF.

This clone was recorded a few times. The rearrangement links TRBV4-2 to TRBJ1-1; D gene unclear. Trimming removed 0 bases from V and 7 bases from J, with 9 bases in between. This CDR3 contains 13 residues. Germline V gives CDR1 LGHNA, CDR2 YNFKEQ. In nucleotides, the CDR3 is TGTGCCAGCAGCCAAGAATGGGGAAGTGAAGCTTTCTTT. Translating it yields CASSQEWGSEAFF.

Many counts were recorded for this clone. The CDR3 coding sequence is TGTGCCAGCAGTGCCGTAGACGGGGACAAACGGTATGGCTACACCTTC. Residues: CASSAVDGDKRYGYTF. This sequence joins TRBV6-1 and TRBJ1-2; TRBD1 might be the D (6 bases). Deletions cut 4 bases from V and 5 bases from J, with 20 bases between. The CDR3 extends over 16 amino acids. Germline CDR1 reads MNHNS; CDR2 reads SASEGT.

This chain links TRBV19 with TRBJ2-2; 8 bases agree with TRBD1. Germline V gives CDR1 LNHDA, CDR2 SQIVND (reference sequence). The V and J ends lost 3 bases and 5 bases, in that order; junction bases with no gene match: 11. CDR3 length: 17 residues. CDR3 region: CASSMVAGQGNTGELFF. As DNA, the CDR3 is TGTGCCAGTAGTATGGTCGCCGGACAGGGAAATACCGGGGAGCTGTTTTTT. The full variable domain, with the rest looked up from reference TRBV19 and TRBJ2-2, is DGGITQSPKYLFRKEGQNVTLSCEQNLNHDAMYWYRQDPGQGLRLIYYSQIVNDFQKGDIAEGYSVSREKKESFPLTVTSAQKNPTAFYLCASSMVAGQGNTGELFFGEGSRLTVL.

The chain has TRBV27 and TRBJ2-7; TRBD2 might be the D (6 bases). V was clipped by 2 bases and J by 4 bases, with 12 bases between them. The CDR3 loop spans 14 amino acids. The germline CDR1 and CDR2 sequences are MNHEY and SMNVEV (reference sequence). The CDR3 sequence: CASSLEGGTYEQYF. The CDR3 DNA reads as TGTGCCAGCAGTTTAGAGGGAGGTACTTACGAGCAGTACTTC.

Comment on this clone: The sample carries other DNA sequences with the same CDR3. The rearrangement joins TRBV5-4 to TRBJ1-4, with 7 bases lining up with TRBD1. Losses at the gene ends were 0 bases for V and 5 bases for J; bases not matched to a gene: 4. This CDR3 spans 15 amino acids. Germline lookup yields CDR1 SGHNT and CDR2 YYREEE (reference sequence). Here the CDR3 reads CASSLGDRANEKLFF. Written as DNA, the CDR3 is TGTGCCAGCAGCTTGGGGGACAGAGCGAATGAAAAACTGTTTTTT.

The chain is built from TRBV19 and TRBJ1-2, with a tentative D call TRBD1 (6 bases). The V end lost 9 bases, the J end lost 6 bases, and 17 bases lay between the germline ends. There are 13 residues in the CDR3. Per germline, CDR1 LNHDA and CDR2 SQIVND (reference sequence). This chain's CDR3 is CASDTGYGDGYTF. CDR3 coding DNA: TGTGCCAGCGACACAGGGTACGGGGATGGCTACACCTTC.

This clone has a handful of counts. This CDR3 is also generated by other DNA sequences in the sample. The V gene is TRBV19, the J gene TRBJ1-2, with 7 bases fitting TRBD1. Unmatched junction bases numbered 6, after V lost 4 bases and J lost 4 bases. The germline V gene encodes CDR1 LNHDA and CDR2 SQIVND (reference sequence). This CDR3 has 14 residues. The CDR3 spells CASSTRQGLYGYTF. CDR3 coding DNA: TGTGCCAGTAGTACCAGACAGGGCCTCTATGGCTACACCTTC.

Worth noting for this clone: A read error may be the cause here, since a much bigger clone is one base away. CDR3 loop: CASSSGQGYYGYTF. The CDR3 nucleotides read TGTGCCAGCAGCTCGGGACAGGGGTACTATGGCTACACCTTC. The V and J genes are TRBV6-5 and TRBJ1-2; 10 positions match TRBD1. The CDR3 sequence is 14 residues long. The J segment lost 3 bases and the V segment lost 6 bases, leaving 4 bases of the junction unmatched. Germline-derived CDR1 and CDR2 are MNHEY and SVGAGI.

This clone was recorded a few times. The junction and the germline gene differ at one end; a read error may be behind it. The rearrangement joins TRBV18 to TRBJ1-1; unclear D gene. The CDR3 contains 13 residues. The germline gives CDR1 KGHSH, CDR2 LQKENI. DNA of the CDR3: TGTGCCAGCTCACCACGTCGGAACGCTGAAGCTTTCTTT. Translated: CASSPRRNAEAFF. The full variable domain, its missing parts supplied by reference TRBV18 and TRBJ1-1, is NAGVMQNPRHLVRRRGQEARLRCSPMKGHSHVYWYRQLPEEGLKFMVYLQKENIIDESGMPKERFSAEFPKEGPSILRIQQVVRGDSAAYFCASSPRRNAEAFFGQGTRLTVV.

This CDR3 reads CASSLEGRPLEQYF. CDR3 nucleotides: TGCGCCAGCAGCTTGGAGGGTCGTCCCCTCGAGCAGTACTTC. V gene TRBV5-1 combines with J gene TRBJ2-7, with unresolved D. The germline V gene encodes CDR1 SGHRS and CDR2 YFSETQ. V was shortened by 0 bases and J by 6 bases, with 13 bases between the two germline ends. This CDR3 has 14 amino acids.

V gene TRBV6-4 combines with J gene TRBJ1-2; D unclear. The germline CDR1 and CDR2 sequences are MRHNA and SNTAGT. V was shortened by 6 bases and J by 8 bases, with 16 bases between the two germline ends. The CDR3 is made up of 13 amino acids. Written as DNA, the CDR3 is TGTGCCAGCAGGGCGGACCGTTTCGAAGGCTACACCTTC. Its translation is CASRADRFEGYTF.

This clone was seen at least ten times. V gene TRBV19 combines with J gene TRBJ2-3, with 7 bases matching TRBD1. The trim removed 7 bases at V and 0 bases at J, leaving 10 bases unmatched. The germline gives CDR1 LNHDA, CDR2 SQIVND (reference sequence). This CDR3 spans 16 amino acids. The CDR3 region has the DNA TGTGCCAGTAACTCAGGACAGGCCCTTAGCACAGATACGCAGTATTTT. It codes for CASNSGQALSTDTQYF.

The CDR3 sequence: CASSGTASTGELFF. In DNA, the CDR3 is TGTGCCAGCAGTGGGACAGCCAGCACCGGGGAGCTGTTTTTT. This chain connects TRBV6-6 to TRBJ2-2; the match to TRBD1 covers 7 bases. Trimming took 5 bases from V and 4 from J; bases not matched to a gene: 4. The CDR3 has 14 amino acids. Germline V gives CDR1 MNHNY, CDR2 SVGAGI (reference sequence).

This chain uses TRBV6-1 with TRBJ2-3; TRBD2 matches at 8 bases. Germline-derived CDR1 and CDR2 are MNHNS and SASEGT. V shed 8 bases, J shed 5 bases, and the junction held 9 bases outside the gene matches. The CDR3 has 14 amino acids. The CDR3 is CASATGGTRDTQYF. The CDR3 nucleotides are TGTGCCAGCGCGACGGGGGGGACTCGAGATACGCAGTATTTT.

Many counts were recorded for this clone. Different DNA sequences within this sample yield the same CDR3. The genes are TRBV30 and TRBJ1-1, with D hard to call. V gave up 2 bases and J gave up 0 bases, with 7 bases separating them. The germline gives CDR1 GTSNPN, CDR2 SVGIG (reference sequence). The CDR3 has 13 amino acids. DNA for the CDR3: TGTGCCTGGAGTTCTGGGATGAACACTGAAGCTTTCTTT. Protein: CAWSSGMNTEAFF.

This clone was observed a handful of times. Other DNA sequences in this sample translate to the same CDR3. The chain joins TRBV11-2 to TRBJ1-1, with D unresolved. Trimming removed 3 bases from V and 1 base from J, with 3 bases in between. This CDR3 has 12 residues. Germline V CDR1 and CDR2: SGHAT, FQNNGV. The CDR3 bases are TGTGCCAGCAGCTTGCGGAACACTGAAGCTTTCTTT. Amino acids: CASSLRNTEAFF.

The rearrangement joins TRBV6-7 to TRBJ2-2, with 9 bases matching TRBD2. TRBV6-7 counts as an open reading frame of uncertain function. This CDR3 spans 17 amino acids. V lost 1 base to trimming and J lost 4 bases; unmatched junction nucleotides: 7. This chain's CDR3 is CASSYWREGQCTGELFF. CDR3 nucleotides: TGTGCCAGCAGTTACTGGCGGGAGGGCCAGTGCACCGGGGAGCTGTTTTTT.